The 7 T cell receptor beta chains listed next were all sequenced from one sample in a study of monozygotic twins with inflammatory bowel disease. Reanalyzing the 5' RACE reads, TCRdb keeps one entry per CDR3 protein, without DNA. The sample shows about 99,000 distinct CDR3 sequences, and 1.9% sits with its ten largest clones. The sequenced sample consisted of blood. The receptors here all came from a human donor with ulcerative colitis or Crohn's disease, or a healthy co-twin of an affected twin (not recorded which).

The chain recombines TRBV14 with TRBJ2-2; TCRdb indicates TRBD1, and absent DNA this call remains unverified. The germline V gene has CDR1 SGHDN and CDR2 FVKESK. The CDR3 length is 17 residues. CDR3 sequence: CASSQEGVGRITGELFF.

This chain joins TRBV12-3 or TRBV12-4 and TRBJ1-1; TCRdb gives TRBD1 as the D gene, but with no DNA this cannot be confirmed. The CDR3 sequence is 14 residues long. The CDR3 reads CASSLRSGVTEAFF.

This chain joins TRBV7-2 and TRBJ2-7; TCRdb's assignment of TRBD1 cannot be checked, as there is no DNA. This CDR3 has 15 amino acids. Germline loops: CDR1 SGHTA, CDR2 FQGNSA. CDR3: CASSPPRFSSYEQYF.

The chain's CDR3 is CASSLPGTGAGEQYF. The gene calls are TRBV5-1 and TRBJ2-7; TCRdb's D call, TRBD1, is unchecked because there is no DNA. The CDR3 is made up of 15 amino acids. Per germline, CDR1 SGHRS and CDR2 YFSETQ.

The J gene is TRBJ2-3, the V gene TRBV12-3 or TRBV12-4. The length of the CDR3 is 14 residues. This CDR3 is CASSLVVRPDTQYF.

This rearrangement joins TRBV7-2 to TRBJ1-4; TCRdb lists TRBD1, though no DNA is available to test this call. The germline V gene has CDR1 SGHTA and CDR2 FQGNSA. The CDR3 totals 15 residues. The CDR3 is CASSPQQGPSEKLFF.

The gene calls are TRBV20-1 and TRBJ1-5; there is no DNA to check the TCRdb D call of TRBD1. CDR1 and CDR2 from the germline V gene are DFQATT and SNEGSKA (reference sequence). The CDR3 is 13 residues long. CDR3 sequence reads: CSASRDSNQPQHF.